Listed here are 32 T cell receptor beta chains from one sample, sequenced in a study of technical replicates of blood from a handful of donors. The data were produced by immunoSEQ multiplex PCR, yet TCRdb's version contains in-frame clones alone and is incomplete. The sample consists of about 88,000 clones, roughly 92% of them appearing once. The material sequenced was T cells isolated from PBMCs. The receptor set was obtained from a human donor in good health.

The rearrangement links TRBV7-9 to TRBJ2-5, with 11 positions matching TRBD1. After removal of 8 bases from V and 4 bases from J, the junction contained 9 bases not matched to a gene. Germline CDR1 reads SEHNR; CDR2 reads FQNEAQ (reference sequence). The CDR3 extends over 15 amino acids. The chain's CDR3 is CASSPGQGVLETQYF. The CDR3, as DNA: TGTGCCAGCTCCCCGGGACAGGGGGTTTTAGAGACCCAGTACTTC. Combining the CDR3 with reference TRBV7-9 and TRBJ2-5 gives the whole variable domain DTGVSQNPRHKITKRGQNVTFRCDPISEHNRLYWYRQTLGQGPEFLTYFQNEAQLEKSRLLSDRFSAERPKGSFSTLEIQRTEQGDSAMYLCASSPGQGVLETQYFGPGTRLLVL.

The rearrangement uses TRBV7-7 and TRBJ2-7; 8 bases line up with TRBD2. Germline V gene lookup returns CDR1 SSHAT and CDR2 FNYEAQ (reference sequence). Germline trimming cut 2 bases from V and 7 bases from J; bases unmatched to any gene: 10. This CDR3 has 15 amino acids. In DNA form, the CDR3 reads TGTGCCAGCAGCTTATTCCCGGGGGGGGACCAGGAGCAGTACTTC. The encoded protein is CASSLFPGGDQEQYF.

The gene calls are TRBV7-9 and TRBJ2-5; no clear D. CDR3 size: 12 residues. Looked up from germline, CDR1 is SEHNR and CDR2 is FQNEAQ (reference sequence). Trimming removed 5 bases from V and 5 bases from J, with 9 bases in between. The CDR3 sequence: CASSESVETQYF. The CDR3, as DNA: TGTGCCAGCAGCGAATCGGTGGAGACCCAGTACTTC.

This chain joins TRBV7-2 and TRBJ1-1; 9 bases line up with TRBD1. This CDR3 comprises 17 residues. Trimming took 5 bases from V and 3 from J; bases not matched to a gene: 13. Germline V gives CDR1 SGHTA, CDR2 FQGNSA. CDR3 DNA: TGTGCCAGCAGCCCAATCGGGACAGGGTTTGGGGACACTGAAGCTTTCTTT. This gives the protein CASSPIGTGFGDTEAFF.

The chain links TRBV5-6 to TRBJ1-3; no clear D gene. The CDR3 has 15 amino acids. The germline gives CDR1 SGHDT, CDR2 YYEEEE. V was trimmed by 6 bases and J by 2 bases, leaving 15 bases between them. The CDR3 reads CASTLTPGTGNTIYF. CDR3 nucleotide sequence: TGTGCCAGCACACTCACCCCGGGGACTGGAAACACCATATATTTT.

This clone was detected only a few times. The V and J genes are TRBV4-1 and TRBJ1-5; the D is unclear. The CDR3 sequence is 17 residues long. Trimming stripped 3 bases from V and 1 base from J, with 16 bases between. The germline gives CDR1 MGHRA, CDR2 YSYEKL. The CDR3 DNA sequence: TGCGCCAGCAGCCATCCCTCCAATTTGCTAAGCAATCAGCCCCAGCATTTT. This codes for CASSHPSNLLSNQPQHF.

The gene calls are TRBV28 and TRBJ1-1; D ambiguous. CDR3 length: 12 amino acids. The germline V and J ends were trimmed by 6 bases and 2 bases, with 7 bases remaining between them. Germline V CDR1 and CDR2: MDHEN, SYDVKM. The CDR3 DNA reads TGTGCCAGCAGCCTCTCCAACACTGAAGCTTTCTTT. Translation gives CASSLSNTEAFF. Drawing the rest from reference TRBV28 and TRBJ1-1, the complete variable domain is DVKVTQSSRYLVKRTGEKVFLECVQDMDHENMFWYRQDPGLGLRLIYFSYDVKMKEKGDIPEGYSVSREKKERFSLILESASTNQTSMYLCASSLSNTEAFFGQGTRLTVV.

This chain joins TRBV5-5 and TRBJ2-6; 12 nucleotides line up with TRBD1. The trim removed 1 base at V and 9 bases at J, leaving 14 bases unmatched. The germline V gene has CDR1 SGHKS and CDR2 YYEKEE (reference sequence). The CDR3 runs 19 residues. The CDR3: CASSLRRGQGAPLLNVLTF. In DNA form, the CDR3 reads TGTGCCAGCAGCTTGAGACGGGGACAGGGGGCCCCCTTACTCAACGTCCTGACTTTC. Filled out from reference TRBV5-5 and TRBJ2-6, the complete variable domain reads DAGVTQSPTHLIKTRGQQVTLRCSPISGHKSVSWYQQVLGQGPQFIFQYYEKEERGRGNFPDRFSARQFPNYSSELNVNALLLGDSALYLCASSLRRGQGAPLLNVLTFGAGSRLTVL.

V and J are TRBV7-6 and TRBJ2-7, with 8 bases fitting TRBD2. Germline CDR1 is SGHVS and CDR2 is FNYEAQ. This CDR3 is built from 19 residues. V lost 4 bases and J lost 4; bases outside the gene matches: 21. CDR3 bases: TGTGCCAGCAGCTCTAGTCCGAATGTCGGGAGGGAAAAAGAATACGAGCAGTACTTC. As protein: CASSSSPNVGREKEYEQYF.

This rearrangement joins TRBV5-4 to TRBJ2-7, with 12 bases aligning to TRBD1. Trimming cost V 4 bases and J 4 bases; bases outside gene matches: 6. This CDR3 comprises 15 residues. Germline CDR1 SGHNT, CDR2 YYREEE (reference sequence). The CDR3 here is CASSGGTGGLYEQYF. CDR3 nucleotides: TGTGCCAGCAGCGGAGGGACAGGGGGCTTGTACGAGCAGTACTTC. The full variable domain, with the rest looked up from reference TRBV5-4 and TRBJ2-7, is ETGVTQSPTHLIKTRGQQVTLRCSSQSGHNTVSWYQQALGQGPQFIFQYYREEENGRGNFPPRFSGLQFPNYSSELNVNALELDDSALYLCASSGGTGGLYEQYFGPGTRLTVT.

The CDR3 loop reads CASSVAGGRAFF. The CDR3 nucleotides read TGTGCCAGCAGCGTGGCAGGGGGCAGAGCTTTCTTT. J is TRBJ1-1 and V is TRBV28; 8 positions match TRBD1. After removal of 6 bases from V and 10 bases from J, the junction contained 7 bases not matched to a gene. This CDR3 region has 12 residues. Germline V lookup: CDR1 MDHEN, CDR2 SYDVKM. Full variable domain (remainder filled in from reference TRBV28 and TRBJ1-1): DVKVTQSSRYLVKRTGEKVFLECVQDMDHENMFWYRQDPGLGLRLIYFSYDVKMKEKGDIPEGYSVSREKKERFSLILESASTNQTSMYLCASSVAGGRAFFGQGTRLTVV.

J is TRBJ1-1 and V is TRBV4-1, with D possibly being TRBD1 (5 bases). Germline V gene sequence: CDR1 MGHRA, CDR2 YSYEKL. The CDR3 spans 14 residues. V was pared by 3 bases and J by 4 bases, with 12 bases between. The CDR3 DNA reads as TGCGCCAGCAGCCATGACCCGGGGGGCACTGAAGCTTTCTTT. It yields the protein CASSHDPGGTEAFF.

CDR3 coding DNA: TGTGCCAGCAGTGTGACAGGGGGCGCGGATACGCAGTATTTT. This codes for CASSVTGGADTQYF. The chain carries TRBV25-1 and TRBJ2-3; TRBD1 matches at 10 bases. Germline lookup yields CDR1 MGHDK and CDR2 SYGVNS. Unmatched junction bases numbered 4, after V lost 4 bases and J lost 6 bases. This CDR3 region has 14 residues.

This chain links TRBV15 with TRBJ2-5; TRBD2 agrees at 9 bases. CDR3 length: 16 residues. The trim removed 2 bases at V and 5 bases at J, leaving 9 bases unmatched. Germline V CDR1 and CDR2: LNHNV, YYDKDF (reference sequence). CDR3 residues: CATSRKREAAWETQYF. DNA of the CDR3: TGTGCCACCAGCAGAAAGCGGGAGGCCGCGTGGGAGACCCAGTACTTC.

Only a few counts were recorded for this clone. V usage is TRBV6-5 and J usage is TRBJ2-4, with D possibly TRBD2 on 6 matching bases. The CDR3 covers 16 residues. Germline V gene sequence: CDR1 MNHEY, CDR2 SVGAGI. The V gene lost 0 bases and the J gene lost 1 base, with 10 bases spanning the gap. The DNA for the CDR3 is TGTGCCAGCAGTTACTCGATGGCGGGGGCCAAAAACATTCAGTACTTC. Its protein is CASSYSMAGAKNIQYF.

The chain has TRBV28 and TRBJ2-7, with D possibly matching TRBD2 (5 bases). Deletions cut 3 bases from V and 6 bases from J, with 12 bases between. Germline V CDR1 and CDR2: MDHEN, SYDVKM. This CDR3 is 13 amino acids long. CDR3 nucleotide sequence: TGTGCCAGCAGTTTTGGTCTTGGAGGCGAGCAGTACTTC. Its protein product is CASSFGLGGEQYF.

The V gene is TRBV5-1, the J gene TRBJ2-5, with a tentative D call TRBD2 (5 bases). CDR3 length: 13 residues. V lost 6 bases, J lost 4 bases, and 13 bases lay in between. CDR1 and CDR2 from the germline V gene are SGHRS and YFSETQ. Here the CDR3 reads CASTFLRAETQYF. The DNA for the CDR3 is TGCGCCAGCACCTTCTTGAGGGCAGAGACCCAGTACTTC.

The V gene is TRBV4-1, the J gene TRBJ1-2, with D tentatively TRBD1 (6 bases). V lost 1 base and J 10 bases, leaving 19 bases between the germline ends. This CDR3 comprises 15 residues. Germline CDR1 MGHRA, CDR2 YSYEKL. CDR3 bases: TGCGCCAGCAGCCAAGGGGAACAGGGCATCTTAGTCTACACCTTC. Translation: CASSQGEQGILVYTF.

This chain connects TRBV9 to TRBJ2-1; 14 bases are a match to TRBD2. Germline assignment: CDR1 SGDLS and CDR2 YYNGEE. After removal of 2 bases from V and 7 bases from J, the junction contained 2 bases not matched to a gene. The CDR3 runs 15 residues. The CDR3 region has the DNA TGTGCCAGCAGCGTGGGACTAGCGGGAGTGAATGAGCAGTTCTTC. It codes for CASSVGLAGVNEQFF.

The rearrangement uses TRBV6-1 and TRBJ1-2, with 7 bases lining up with TRBD1. From germline, CDR1 is MNHNS and CDR2 SASEGT. The CDR3 extends over 14 amino acids. V gave up 7 bases and J gave up 2 bases; unmatched junction bases: 7. Written as DNA, the CDR3 is TGTGCCAGCACCGACAGGGTACTAAACTATGGCTACACCTTC. This gives the protein CASTDRVLNYGYTF.

In its sample, this clone was seen once. The chain recombines TRBV12-5 with TRBJ2-1; the D gene is possibly TRBD2 (9 bases). Trimming cost V 0 bases and J 4 bases, with 22 bases left between them. The germline V gene encodes CDR1 LGHNT and CDR2 FRNRAP. This CDR3 contains 19 residues. CDR3 nucleotides: TGTGCTAGTGGTTTGGTCCGCCCTGACAGGGGACTAGCATACAATGAGCAGTTCTTC. This translates into CASGLVRPDRGLAYNEQFF.

The chain has TRBV7-8 and TRBJ2-1; 12 bases fit TRBD2. The germline V gene encodes CDR1 SGHVS and CDR2 FQNEAQ. The CDR3 length is 16 residues. Trimming at V came to 8 bases and at J to 6 bases, leaving 11 bases not matched to a gene. CDR3 sequence: CASGRLAGEVGNEQFF. In DNA, the CDR3 is TGTGCCAGCGGAAGACTAGCGGGAGAGGTTGGCAATGAGCAGTTCTTC.

The gene calls are TRBV18 and TRBJ1-1; TRBD1 matches at 10 bases. The CDR3 totals 16 residues. The J segment lost 11 bases and the V segment lost 2 bases, leaving 14 bases of the junction unmatched. Germline-derived CDR1 and CDR2 are KGHSH and LQKENI. The CDR3, as DNA: TGTGCCAGCTCACCAGACAGGGGGCGTAGGGGGCTAGGCGCTTTCTTT. Protein: CASSPDRGRRGLGAFF.

This sequence joins TRBV7-6 and TRBJ2-1; 12 bases match TRBD2. Trimming at V came to 5 bases and at J to 2 bases, leaving 10 bases not matched to a gene. CDR3 length: 18 amino acids. Germline CDR1 and CDR2: SGHVS and FNYEAQ. The CDR3 coding sequence is TGTGCCAGCAGCGGACCGTTCCTAGCGGGGGGGACCTACAATGAGCAGTTCTTC. This encodes CASSGPFLAGGTYNEQFF.

The chain is built from TRBV5-6 and TRBJ2-2; 8 bases are a match to TRBD1. Trimming cost V 2 bases and J 6 bases; bases outside gene matches: 3. Germline values: CDR1 SGHDT, CDR2 YYEEEE. The CDR3 covers 14 residues. The CDR3 bases are TGTGCCAGCAGCTTCAGGGGGCGGGCCGGGGAGCTGTTTTTT. Protein: CASSFRGRAGELFF. Supplemented by reference TRBV5-6 and TRBJ2-2, the full variable domain reads DAGVTQSPTHLIKTRGQQVTLRCSPKSGHDTVSWYQQALGQGPQFIFQYYEEEERQRGNFPDRFSGHQFPNYSSELNVNALLLGDSALYLCASSFRGRAGELFFGEGSRLTVL.

The rearrangement links TRBV6-5 to TRBJ1-5; TRBD1 aligns across 7 bases. Germline-derived CDR1 and CDR2 are MNHEY and SVGAGI. This CDR3 has 15 residues. V shed 2 bases and J 2 bases; nucleotides not matched to a gene: 3. CDR3 sequence: CASSYRQGGNQPQHF. The CDR3 nucleotides read TGTGCCAGCAGTTACCGACAGGGAGGCAATCAGCCCCAGCATTTT.

The table lists this clone with a count of one. This sequence joins TRBV19 and TRBJ1-5; the D gene is possibly TRBD1 (6 bases). The V gene's germline CDR1 is LNHDA and CDR2 SQIVND (reference sequence). CDR3 length equals 16 residues. V gave up 9 bases and J gave up 0 bases, with 18 bases separating them. The CDR3 region has the DNA TGTGCCAGGAAAAGAATGCGGACAGTTAGCAATCAGCCCCAGCATTTT. Its translation is CARKRMRTVSNQPQHF.

The chain uses TRBV29-1 and TRBJ2-1; possibly TRBD2 for D (6 bases). V was clipped by 1 base and J by 7 bases, with 14 bases between them. From germline, CDR1 is SQVTM and CDR2 ANQGSEA. The CDR3 has 14 residues. In DNA, the CDR3 is TGCAGCGTTGAAGGTCGGCTGGCGGGGAATGAGCAGTTCTTC. Amino acids: CSVEGRLAGNEQFF.

The chain links TRBV7-6 to TRBJ1-3; D unresolved. Germline CDR1 and CDR2: SGHVS and FNYEAQ. The V gene lost 5 bases and the J gene lost 4 bases, with 18 bases spanning the gap. The CDR3 contains 16 residues. CDR3 nucleotide sequence: TGTGCCAGCAGCCCTTCCTCCACGGGATACGGAAACACCATATATTTT. This encodes CASSPSSTGYGNTIYF. The variable domain in full, completed from reference TRBV7-6 and TRBJ1-3, reads GAGVSQSPRYKVTKRGQDVALRCDPISGHVSLYWYRQALGQGPEFLTYFNYEAQQDKSGLPNDRFSAERPEGSISTLTIQRTEQRDSAMYRCASSPSSTGYGNTIYFGEGSWLTVV.

V usage is TRBV9 and J usage is TRBJ1-4, with 9 bases lining up with TRBD1. CDR1 and CDR2 (germline): SGDLS, YYNGEE. The CDR3 extends over 18 amino acids. The V gene end was trimmed by 6 bases and the J gene end by 0 bases; junction bases not matched to a gene: 12. The CDR3 sequence is CASTHRLQGAPTNEKLFF. In nucleotides, the CDR3 is TGTGCCAGCACCCATCGTTTACAGGGGGCACCAACTAATGAAAAACTGTTTTTT.

The V and J genes are TRBV19 and TRBJ2-7; 8 nucleotides agree with TRBD1. The CDR3 covers 15 residues. Germline CDR1 is LNHDA and CDR2 is SQIVND (reference sequence). The V and J ends lost 3 bases and 3 bases, in that order; junction bases with no gene match: 7. The CDR3 loop reads CASSIVGTGDYEQYF. CDR3 nucleotide sequence: TGTGCCAGTAGTATCGTGGGGACAGGTGACTACGAGCAGTACTTC.

The chain links TRBV5-1 to TRBJ2-1; maybe TRBD1 (6 bases). Germline V gene data show CDR1 as SGHRS and CDR2 as YFSETQ. The CDR3 sequence is 16 residues long. Deletions cut 0 bases from V and 1 base from J, with 11 bases between. CDR3 protein: CASSLDWTASYNEQFF. DNA for the CDR3: TGCGCCAGCAGCTTGGATTGGACAGCATCCTACAATGAGCAGTTCTTC.